A selection of T cell receptor beta chains follows, all from one sample in a study of T-cell reconstitution after alpha-beta-depleted transplantation in children. Each CDR3 protein is one row after TCRdb ran MiXCR on the PCR reads. The data show 250,000 to 300,000 distinct CDR3 sequences, with about 9.4% seen just once and less than 9% held by the top ten. Sample: PBMCs, taken before TCRalphabeta/CD19-depleted stem cell transplant. Receptors originate from a boy under three years old with acute myeloid leukemia, due to receive a stem cell transplant. CDR3s include the opening cysteine and the closing phenylalanine or tryptophan. The order of the fields is clone size, D gene, J gene, V gene, CDR3 DNA, CDR3 protein. The D gene is left open where the match is weak. Expanded clones are given a class, and other clones once, few, many or no size at all.

many | - | TRBJ2-5 | TRBV12-3/TRBV12-4 | TGTGCCAGCAGTTTTAACAGCAGGAAAGAGACCCAGTACTTC | CASSFNSRKETQYF
few | - | TRBJ1-6 | TRBV19 | TGTGCCAACCAGCCCTCAGGGGATAATTCACCCCTCCACTTT | CANQPSGDNSPLHF
many | TRBD2 | TRBJ2-7 | TRBV3-1 | TGTGCCAGCAGCCAAGCGGGGGGTGGAGAGCAGTACTTC | CASSQAGGGEQYF
many | TRBD2 | TRBJ2-5 | TRBV7-7 | TGTGCTAGCAGCTGGGGACTAGCGGGGGGCCAAGAGACCCAGTACTTC | CASSWGLAGGQETQYF
many | TRBD1 | TRBJ2-7 | TRBV28 | TGTGCCAGCAGGCCGGGACAGGTCCCCTACGAGCAGTACTTC | CASRPGQVPYEQYF
- | TRBD2 | TRBJ2-2 | TRBV24-1 | TGTGCCACCAGTGACCTCCCGGGGCTAGCGGGACAGTCGAACACCGGGGAGCTGTTTTTT | CATSDLPGLAGQSNTGELFF
- | TRBD2 | TRBJ2-1 | TRBV7-2 | TGTGCCAGCAGCCAAACTAGCGGGAGCAATGAGCAGTTCTTC | CASSQTSGSNEQFF
many | TRBD1 | TRBJ2-7 | TRBV6-5 | TGTGCCAGCAGTTCCGGACAGGGGGCGAGGGAGCAGTACTTC | CASSSGQGAREQYF
many | - | TRBJ2-3 | TRBV5-1 | TGCGCCAGCAGCTTGTGGGGGGATAGGACAGATACGCAGTATTTT | CASSLWGDRTDTQYF
many | TRBD1 | TRBJ1-5 | TRBV12-3/TRBV12-4 | TGTGCCAGCAGCGACAGGGCCAGCAATCAGCCCCAGCATTTT | CASSDRASNQPQHF
few | TRBD1 | TRBJ2-1 | TRBV28 | TGTGCCAGCAGCGGACCTAGGCGTGGACAGGCGGTCTACAATGAGCAGTTCTTC | CASSGPRRGQAVYNEQFF
many | TRBD2 | TRBJ2-5 | TRBV20-1 | TGCAGTGCACAACTAGCGGGGGGGCCTCGGGAGACCCAGTACTTC | CSAQLAGGPRETQYF
many | TRBD1 | TRBJ2-3 | TRBV6-5 | TGTGCCAGCAGTTACTCGAGGGACAGATTCCTACATACGCAGTATTTT | CASSYSRDRFLHTQYF
many | - | TRBJ2-3 | TRBV7-9 | TGTGCCAGCAGCCCGGCGGGGCATAGCACAGATACGCAGTATTTT | CASSPAGHSTDTQYF
- | TRBD2 | TRBJ2-3 | TRBV25-1 | TGTGCCAGCAGTGCGACTAGCGGGGGGGGGACAGATACGCAGTATTTT | CASSATSGGGTDTQYF
many | - | TRBJ2-1 | TRBV7-9 | TGTGCCAGCAGCCTCACCCAGGGGAGCTCCTACAATGAGCAGTTCTTC | CASSLTQGSSYNEQFF
many | - | TRBJ1-1 | TRBV6-5 | TGTGCCAGCAGTTACTCGATTCAATGGAGTGACACTGAAGCTTTCTTT | CASSYSIQWSDTEAFF
many | - | TRBJ1-1 | TRBV28 | TGTGCCAGCAGTTGGAAAGATGAAGCTTTCTTT | CASSWKDEAFF
- | - | TRBJ1-5 | TRBV12-3/TRBV12-4 | TGTGCCAGCAGTTTAGCGGGGGTAAGTCAGCCCCAGCATTTT | CASSLAGVSQPQHF
many | - | TRBJ1-2 | TRBV18 | TGTGCCAGCTCACCCCTCAAAGAAAGTGGCTACACCTTC | CASSPLKESGYTF
once | TRBD1 | TRBJ1-5 | TRBV12-3/TRBV12-4 | TGTGCCAGCAGTCGGACAGGGGTCACCAATCAGCCCCAGCATTTT | CASSRTGVTNQPQHF
- | TRBD1 | TRBJ2-7 | TRBV19 | TGTGCCAGTAGTCCGGGACAGGGCAACTACGAGCAGTACTTC | CASSPGQGNYEQYF
- | TRBD2 | TRBJ2-1 | TRBV7-2 | TGTGCCAGCACTCTCACGGTCTCTAGCGGCCATGAGCAGTTCTTC | CASTLTVSSGHEQFF
many | - | TRBJ2-6 | TRBV5-5 | TGTGCCAGCAGCTTGGCCGTGCGCTCTGGGGCCAACGTCCTGACTTTC | CASSLAVRSGANVLTF
- | - | TRBJ2-5 | TRBV23-1 | TGCGCCAGCAGTCAAACACGAAGAGTGGAGACCCAGTACTTC | CASSQTRRVETQYF
few | - | TRBJ1-2 | TRBV4-1 | TGCGCCAGCAGCCAAGAGTCAGGGTTGAATGGCTACACCTTC | CASSQESGLNGYTF
many | - | TRBJ2-4 | TRBV15 | TGTGCCACCAGCAGAGACAGGGGGGGCTCTGCCAAAAACATTCAGTACTTC | CATSRDRGGSAKNIQYF
many | TRBD1 | TRBJ2-5 | TRBV18 | TGTGCCAGCTCTTACAGACAGGGGGACCAAGAGACCCAGTACTTC | CASSYRQGDQETQYF
- | TRBD1 | TRBJ2-4 | TRBV6-5 | TGTGCCACCTCCCCCACAGGGGCCATTCAGTACTTC | CATSPTGAIQYF
many | - | TRBJ2-1 | TRBV11-2 | TGTGCCAGCAGCATTCTCCTAGGGTCGGGCAATGAGCAGTTCTTC | CASSILLGSGNEQFF
- | TRBD1 | TRBJ2-4 | TRBV20-1 | TGCAGTGCTGGGGGGACAGGGGGCGTCAGGTTATTGGCCAAAAACATTCAGTACTTC | CSAGGTGGVRLLAKNIQYF
many | - | TRBJ2-5 | TRBV5-4 | TGTGCCAGCAGCTTGGAGGTTATTCCTGGTGAGACCCAGTACTTC | CASSLEVIPGETQYF
many | - | TRBJ2-2 | TRBV12-3/TRBV12-4 | TGTGCCAGCAGTTTTACAGGAAAGACCGGGGAGCTGTTTTTT | CASSFTGKTGELFF
many | - | TRBJ2-7 | TRBV7-2 | TGTGCCAGCAGCTTAGGGCCCACTTCCTACGAGCAGTACTTC | CASSLGPTSYEQYF
many | - | TRBJ1-5 | TRBV7-2 | TGTGCCAGCAGCCAATGGAGTTATAGCAATCAGCCCCAGCATTTT | CASSQWSYSNQPQHF
many | - | TRBJ2-1 | TRBV5-6 | TGTGCCAGCAGCTTGTTGGCGGCAGAACTCTACAATGAGCAGTTCTTC | CASSLLAAELYNEQFF
- | TRBD2 | TRBJ2-5 | TRBV4-2 | TGTGCCAGCAGCCAACTATCTCCCCGGGGGGGAGGCGAGACCCAGTACTTC | CASSQLSPRGGGETQYF
many | - | TRBJ2-2 | TRBV28 | TGTGCCAGCAGTAGGCCAGGGGAGACCGGGGAGCTGTTTTTT | CASSRPGETGELFF
many | - | TRBJ2-5 | TRBV7-9 | TGTGCCAGCAGCTTAAGGTGGACAGTGGAGGGGGGGGAGACCCAGTACTTC | CASSLRWTVEGGETQYF
- | - | TRBJ1-2 | TRBV20-1 | TGCAGTGCTAGCCCCTGGGGGGGCTTCCGCTACACCTTC | CSASPWGGFRYTF
few | TRBD1 | TRBJ2-4 | TRBV11-2 | TGTGCCAGCAGTCCCTTCATAACCGGGACAGGGGGAAACATTCAGTACTTC | CASSPFITGTGGNIQYF
few | - | TRBJ2-5 | TRBV29-1 | TGCAGCGTTCGAGAGGGGGGAGAGACCCAGTACTTC | CSVREGGETQYF
few | - | TRBJ2-5 | TRBV23-1 | TGCGCCAGCAGTCTGGGGCCGAAGGCCCTCCAAGAGACCCAGTACTTC | CASSLGPKALQETQYF